The 19 T cell receptor beta chains presented below share a single source sample, sequenced in a study of blood T cell repertoires in COVID-19 (dated by TCRdb to the early 2020s). Library method: the immunoSEQ multiplex PCR assay. TCRdb limited this immuneACCESS table to in-frame rearrangements with V and J called. A share of clones is missing; checked studies link under half to unresolved V genes, and the rest is unexplained. This sample has around 300,000 clones in its table, and about nine tenths of those were observed once. Clones ranked in the top ten supply 1.7% of the sample. The specimen was PBMCs or T cells enriched from blood (not recorded which). These receptors all stem from a woman aged 40 to 50 who had recovered from COVID-19.

The gene calls are TRBV11-1 and TRBJ1-1; 9 nucleotides align to TRBD1. CDR1 and CDR2 from the germline V gene are SGHAT and FQDESV (reference sequence). V gave up 5 bases and J gave up 4 bases; unmatched junction bases: 11. The CDR3 is 16 residues long. The DNA for the CDR3 is TGTGCCAGCAGCCCCAGACAGGGGGGATTGAGCACTGAAGCTTTCTTT. Translated: CASSPRQGGLSTEAFF.

The DNA for the CDR3 is TGTGCCAGAAGCTCGAAGACTAGCGGGAGCTCCTACAATGAGCAGTTCTTC. Protein sequence: CARSSKTSGSSYNEQFF. The chain is built from TRBV5-3 and TRBJ2-1, with 12 nucleotides matching TRBD2. TRBV5-3 is an ORF, with its function uncertain. V lost 3 bases and J lost 0; bases outside the gene matches: 4. The CDR3 sequence is 17 residues long.

This clone appeared a single time. The chain carries TRBV18 and TRBJ2-1, with D possibly TRBD1 on 6 matching bases. Per the germline V gene, CDR1 is KGHSH and CDR2 is LQKENI. V was clipped by 3 bases and J by 9 bases, with 9 bases between them. CDR3 size: 12 residues. In nucleotides, the CDR3 is TGTGCCAGCTCACCCGGGACACTTGAGCAGTTCTTC. Protein: CASSPGTLEQFF.

The CDR3 DNA sequence: TGCAGCGTTGATACGGGAGGTACTGAAGCTTTCTTT. This gives the protein CSVDTGGTEAFF. J is TRBJ1-1 and V is TRBV29-1; D is uncertain. Trimming cost V 3 bases and J 5 bases, with 10 bases left between them. This CDR3 has 12 residues. Germline CDR1 SQVTM, CDR2 ANQGSEA.

V and J are TRBV27 and TRBJ1-5, with a possible D match to TRBD1 (6 bases). The CDR3 length is 18 residues. V was trimmed by 5 bases and J by 4 bases, leaving 24 bases between them. Germline-derived CDR1 and CDR2 are MNHEY and SMNVEV (reference sequence). As DNA, the CDR3 is TGTGCCAGCAGTAGCCGAGGTGGGACATCTCTTATGAATCAGCCCCAGCATTTT. It yields the protein CASSSRGGTSLMNQPQHF.

The gene calls are TRBV14 and TRBJ2-1; tentative D call: TRBD2 (6 bases). Trimming left V 0 bases short and J 8 bases short, with 11 bases between. The CDR3 extends over 14 amino acids. Germline V gives CDR1 SGHDN, CDR2 FVKESK. CDR3 sequence reads: CASSQEDYIDEQFF. The CDR3 DNA follows: TGTGCCAGCAGCCAAGAGGACTATATCGATGAGCAGTTCTTC.

The genes are TRBV4-1 and TRBJ2-7; 8 positions agree with TRBD1. V lost 5 bases and J lost 5; bases outside the gene matches: 8. The CDR3 is 14 amino acids. CDR1 MGHRA and CDR2 YSYEKL come from the germline V gene. The chain's CDR3 is CASSITGGSNEQYF. The CDR3 nucleotides read TGCGCCAGCAGCATCACAGGGGGTTCCAACGAGCAGTACTTC.

The chain carries TRBV30 and TRBJ2-2, with D hard to call. V was clipped by 1 base and J by 5 bases, with 5 bases between them. This CDR3 has 12 residues. Germline V gives CDR1 GTSNPN, CDR2 SVGIG (reference sequence). The chain's CDR3 is CAWSGKTGELFF. The DNA of the CDR3 is TGTGCCTGGAGTGGTAAAACCGGGGAGCTGTTTTTT.

The V gene is TRBV6-4, the J gene TRBJ2-1; 7 bases agree with TRBD2. The germline V gene encodes CDR1 MRHNA and CDR2 SNTAGT. The V segment lost 3 bases and the J segment 3 bases; nucleotides outside the gene matches: 5. The CDR3 sequence is 15 residues long. The CDR3 sequence: CASSEHGEGYNEQFF. DNA for the CDR3: TGTGCCAGCAGTGAACACGGGGAGGGCTACAATGAGCAGTTCTTC.

The CDR3 bases are TGTGCCAGCAGCGAAACTAGCGGCTCCCTCTACGAGCAGTACTTC. Residues: CASSETSGSLYEQYF. This chain joins TRBV7-2 and TRBJ2-7, with 8 bases identical to TRBD2. The CDR3 consists of 15 residues. The trim removed 5 bases at V and 3 bases at J, leaving 9 bases unmatched. Germline CDR1 reads SGHTA; CDR2 reads FQGNSA.

The CDR3 nucleotides are TGTGCCAGCTCACCATTTAAAGTTACAGGCTCTGGAAACACCATATATTTT. This encodes CASSPFKVTGSGNTIYF. The chain combines TRBV18 with TRBJ1-3; possible D gene TRBD1, 5 bases. Trimming shortened V by 2 bases and J by 0 bases, and 14 bases separated the two germline ends. Germline values: CDR1 KGHSH, CDR2 LQKENI. The CDR3 consists of 17 residues.

The gene calls are TRBV4-1 and TRBJ1-2; 8 bases map to TRBD1. After removal of 3 bases from V and 3 bases from J, the junction contained 18 bases not matched to a gene. The CDR3 runs to 19 residues. Germline lookup yields CDR1 MGHRA and CDR2 YSYEKL. The CDR3 DNA sequence: TGCGCCAGCAGCCATTCCAGGAGTTCAAGTGACAGGGGATACTATGGCTACACCTTC. Encoded protein: CASSHSRSSSDRGYYGYTF.

The chain combines TRBV5-1 with TRBJ2-1; no firm D call. V was pared by 0 bases and J by 7 bases, with 11 bases between. The CDR3 contains 14 residues. The germline CDR1 and CDR2 sequences are SGHRS and YFSETQ. As DNA, the CDR3 is TGCGCCAGCAGCTTGGGGCAGAATGCAAATGAGCAGTTCTTC. Translation gives CASSLGQNANEQFF.

The rearrangement joins TRBV7-3 to TRBJ2-1; 12 bases align to TRBD2. The junction had 9 bases not matched to a gene; V was cut back by 2 bases and J by 7 bases. The V gene's germline CDR1 is SGHTA and CDR2 FQGTGA. The CDR3 consists of 17 residues. In DNA, the CDR3 is TGTGCCAGCAGCTTAGGGCTAGCGGGGGGGGCCCGTAATGAGCAGTTCTTC. It is translated as CASSLGLAGGARNEQFF.

The rearrangement links TRBV4-2 to TRBJ1-2, with 7 bases aligning to TRBD1. V dropped 0 bases and J dropped 4; count of bases not matched to a gene: 5. Germline values: CDR1 LGHNA, CDR2 YNFKEQ. The CDR3 spans 15 residues. The DNA of the CDR3 is TGTGCCAGCAGCCAAGATGGACAGGTGGTCTATGGCTACACCTTC. Translation gives CASSQDGQVVYGYTF.

This chain uses TRBV10-1 with TRBJ1-1; D may be TRBD1 (6 bases). The CDR3 is 13 residues long. V was clipped by 3 bases and J by 11 bases, with 16 bases between them. Germline V CDR1 and CDR2: WNHNN, SYGVQD (reference sequence). CDR3 DNA sequence: TGCGCCAGCAGTGAAAACAGGGAATATCGCGCTTTCTTT. Protein product: CASSENREYRAFF.

V gene TRBV4-1 combines with J gene TRBJ1-2, with 10 positions matching TRBD1. Looked up from germline, CDR1 is MGHRA and CDR2 is YSYEKL. After removal of 1 base from V and 5 bases from J, the junction contained 10 bases not matched to a gene. The CDR3 is made up of 17 amino acids. CDR3 amino acids: CASSQVTGTGAWYGYTF. CDR3 DNA: TGCGCCAGCAGCCAAGTCACCGGGACAGGGGCTTGGTATGGCTACACCTTC.

This chain uses TRBV19 with TRBJ1-2, with 9 bases identical to TRBD1. V lost 3 bases and J lost 4; bases outside the gene matches: 15. In germline, CDR1 is LNHDA, CDR2 SQIVND (reference sequence). There are 18 residues in the CDR3. This chain's CDR3 is CASSIFPGQGYLGYGYTF. The DNA for the CDR3 is TGTGCCAGTAGTATCTTTCCGGGACAGGGTTATCTAGGCTATGGCTACACCTTC. Full variable domain (remainder filled in from reference TRBV19 and TRBJ1-2): DGGITQSPKYLFRKEGQNVTLSCEQNLNHDAMYWYRQDPGQGLRLIYYSQIVNDFQKGDIAEGYSVSREKKESFPLTVTSAQKNPTAFYLCASSIFPGQGYLGYGYTFGSGTRLTVV.

This rearrangement joins TRBV3-1 (or the pseudogene TRBV3-2) to TRBJ1-6, with 8 bases aligning to TRBD1. With V trimmed by 5 bases and J by 7 bases, 7 bases remained unmatched. Looked up from germline, CDR1 is LGHDT and CDR2 is YNNKEL (reference sequence). The CDR3 sequence is 15 residues long. The DNA of the CDR3 is TGTGCCAGCAGCGGCCCGACAGGGGCAAATTCACCCCTCCACTTT. Amino acid sequence: CASSGPTGANSPLHF.